This T cell receptor beta chain came from a study of OX40 agonist ivuxolimab in advanced cancers. Clones were sequenced by immunoSEQ multiplex PCR, and TCRdb holds only the in-frame ones, with some missing. The table has some 28,000 clones, approximately 83% seen once. CDR1 is SQVTM and CDR2 is ANQGSEA in the germline V gene. Trimming removed 1 base from V and 1 base from J, with 11 bases in between. The CDR3 contains 15 residues. This TCR was recovered from an adult with an advanced solid tumor such as melanoma, head and neck, liver or kidney cancer. This chain connects TRBV29-1 to TRBJ2-1, with no clear D. The sample consisted of CD4+ or CD8+ T cells sorted from blood, taken in a trial of the OX40 agonist ivuxolimab. This CDR3 is CSVEARLGSYNEQFF. CDR3 DNA: TGCAGCGTTGAAGCCAGGCTGGGGTCCTACAATGAGCAGTTCTTC.